Each of the 8 T cell receptor beta chains below was sequenced from the same sample in a study of T cell responses to AZD1222 COVID-19 vaccine. Method: immunoSEQ multiplex PCR; TCRdb's copy keeps in-frame clones and lacks some. The table includes about 120,000 clones, about 88% detected once. The source material was peripheral blood, sampled on day 0 of AZD1222 vaccination. These receptors were taken from an adult in good health.

The V call is TRBV28, the J call TRBJ1-4, with 11 bases that match TRBD1. The CDR3 is made up of 17 amino acids. V lost 5 bases, J lost 5 bases, and 10 bases stayed unmatched. Germline lookup yields CDR1 MDHEN and CDR2 SYDVKM. CDR3 residues: CASSKWTGGLENEKLFF. In DNA form, the CDR3 reads TGTGCCAGCAGTAAATGGACAGGGGGCTTAGAAAATGAAAAACTGTTTTTT.

J is TRBJ2-5 and V is TRBV2; 7 nucleotides match TRBD2. Trimming removed 0 bases from V and 1 base from J; junction bases left unmatched: 2. Germline V gives CDR1 SNHLY, CDR2 FYNNEI. The CDR3 contains 15 residues. The DNA of the CDR3 is TGTGCCAGCAGTGAAGCTAGCGGGCGCCAAGAGACCCAGTACTTC. Protein product: CASSEASGRQETQYF.

CDR3 protein: CASSPGIRAGQPQHF. CDR3 DNA: TGTGCCAGCTCACCCGGGATTAGGGCGGGCCAGCCCCAGCATTTT. The V and J genes are TRBV18 and TRBJ1-5; D is undetermined. Trimming removed 3 bases from V and 7 bases from J, with 16 bases in between. Germline V gene data show CDR1 as KGHSH and CDR2 as LQKENI. The CDR3 length is 15 residues. Using reference TRBV18 and TRBJ1-5 for the parts outside the CDR3, the full variable domain is NAGVMQNPRHLVRRRGQEARLRCSPMKGHSHVYWYRQLPEEGLKFMVYLQKENIIDESGMPKERFSAEFPKEGPSILRIQQVVRGDSAAYFCASSPGIRAGQPQHFGDGTRLSIL.

The gene calls are TRBV19 and TRBJ2-7, with D hard to call. Per the germline V gene, CDR1 is LNHDA and CDR2 is SQIVND (reference sequence). This CDR3 contains 14 residues. The V and J ends lost 5 bases and 2 bases respectively, with 13 bases between them. DNA for the CDR3: TGTGCCAGTAGTCTTGGTACGGCACCCTACGAGCAGTACTTC. Residues: CASSLGTAPYEQYF.

The chain employs TRBV2 and TRBJ2-1, with D tentatively TRBD1 (5 bases). This CDR3 is 12 amino acids long. Germline CDR1 SNHLY, CDR2 FYNNEI. V lost 6 bases, J lost 6 bases, and 9 bases lay in between. The CDR3 DNA reads as TGTGCCAGCAGCCAACAGGTCAATGAGCAGTTCTTC. This encodes CASSQQVNEQFF. Using reference TRBV2 and TRBJ2-1 for the parts outside the CDR3, the full variable domain is EPEVTQTPSHQVTQMGQEVILRCVPISNHLYFYWYRQILGQKVEFLVSFYNNEISEKSEIFDDQFSVERPDGSNFTLKIRSTKLEDSAMYFCASSQQVNEQFFGPGTRLTVL.

The chain recombines TRBV30 with TRBJ2-3, with D unclear. V was trimmed by 0 bases and J by 2 bases, leaving 6 bases between them. Germline values: CDR1 GTSNPN, CDR2 SVGIG (reference sequence). The CDR3 is 13 amino acids. The CDR3: CAWSVEITDTQYF. The CDR3 DNA reads as TGTGCCTGGAGTGTAGAAATCACAGATACGCAGTATTTT.

The V and J genes are TRBV18 and TRBJ2-1; TRBD1 agrees at 8 bases. This CDR3 has 14 amino acids. V shed 5 bases, J shed 5 bases, and the junction held 5 bases outside the gene matches. CDR1 and CDR2 (germline): KGHSH, LQKENI. The chain's CDR3 is CASSSDRANNEQFF. The DNA for the CDR3 is TGTGCCAGCTCATCGGACAGGGCTAACAATGAGCAGTTCTTC.

J is TRBJ1-5 and V is TRBV7-8; the D is unclear. From germline, CDR1 is SGHVS and CDR2 FQNEAQ. CDR3 length: 14 amino acids. Trimming removed 5 bases from V and 11 bases from J, with 19 bases in between. The CDR3 DNA reads as TGTGCCAGCAGCGCAAGGGTGGGTGGATGGTCCCAGCATTTT. The encoded protein is CASSARVGGWSQHF. The entire variable domain, with the rest obtained from reference TRBV7-8 and TRBJ1-5, is as follows: GAGVSQSPRYKVAKRGQDVALRCDPISGHVSLFWYQQALGQGPEFLTYFQNEAQLDKSGLPSDRFFAERPEGSVSTLKIQRTQQEDSAVYLCASSARVGGWSQHFGDGTRLSIL.